This passage covers 17 T cell receptor beta chains from one sample sequenced in a study of blood T cell repertoires in COVID-19. Measured with immunoSEQ multiplex PCR; TCRdb has only the in-frame clones, and not every one. This table has 65,000 to 90,000 clones, 88% appearing once. Sequencing input: peripheral blood. These TCRs come from a human donor in a cohort sampled during active COVID-19.

The chain combines TRBV6-5 with TRBJ2-5; D gene ambiguous. V was shortened by 2 bases and J by 2 bases, with 9 bases between the two germline ends. The CDR3 is 14 residues long. The germline gives CDR1 MNHEY, CDR2 SVGAGI. Here the CDR3 DNA reads TGTGCCAGCAGTTACAATCTAGAGCAAGAGACCCAGTACTTC. It specifies CASSYNLEQETQYF.

This rearrangement joins TRBV7-7 to TRBJ2-7; 7 bases are a match to TRBD1. This CDR3 region has 13 residues. Trimming at V came to 1 base and at J to 3 bases, leaving 0 bases not matched to a gene. Per germline, CDR1 SSHAT and CDR2 FNYEAQ (reference sequence). CDR3 nucleotide sequence: TGTGCCAGCAGCTTAGGGGACAGCTACGAGCAGTACTTC. It translates to CASSLGDSYEQYF. Drawing the rest from reference TRBV7-7 and TRBJ2-7, the complete variable domain is GAGVSQSPRYKVTKRGQDVTLRCDPISSHATLYWYQQALGQGPEFLTYFNYEAQPDKSGLPSDRFSAERPEGSISTLTIQRTEQRDSAMYRCASSLGDSYEQYFGPGTRLTVT.

The V call is TRBV5-1, the J call TRBJ2-7; a possible D gene is TRBD2 (6 bases). There are 13 residues in the CDR3. Trimming removed 0 bases from V and 2 bases from J, with 6 bases in between. Looked up from germline, CDR1 is SGHRS and CDR2 is YFSETQ. CDR3 bases: TGCGCCAGCAGCTTGGGGGAGGCCTACGAGCAGTACTTC. It yields the protein CASSLGEAYEQYF.

This clone was detected only once. The CDR3 region has the DNA TGCGCCAGCAGCCAAGATGGGGGGACAGGGGTCGGCGAGCAGTACTTC. The encoded protein is CASSQDGGTGVGEQYF. The gene calls are TRBV4-1 and TRBJ2-7; the match to TRBD1 covers 10 bases. This CDR3 region has 16 residues. The ends lost 0 bases at V and 6 bases at J; junction bases unmatched: 8. CDR1 MGHRA and CDR2 YSYEKL come from the germline V gene.

The chain uses TRBV18 and TRBJ2-3; possible D gene TRBD2, 5 bases. CDR3 length: 15 amino acids. Germline V gene lookup returns CDR1 KGHSH and CDR2 LQKENI. Trimming cost V 3 bases and J 0 bases, with 10 bases left between them. The CDR3, as DNA: TGTGCCAGCTCACCGGCGGGTCTAAGCACAGATACGCAGTATTTT. Its translation: CASSPAGLSTDTQYF.

The V gene is TRBV3-1 (or the pseudogene TRBV3-2), the J gene TRBJ2-2; TRBD2 matches at 9 bases. This CDR3 is built from 18 residues. CDR1 and CDR2 from the germline V gene are LGHDT and YNNKEL (reference sequence). J lost 4 bases, V lost 4 bases, and 13 bases had no gene match. The CDR3 loop reads CASSPRWSGGKSTGELFF. DNA of the CDR3: TGTGCCAGCAGCCCAAGGTGGAGCGGGGGGAAGAGCACCGGGGAGCTGTTTTTT.

This sequence joins TRBV6-4 and TRBJ1-2; 8 nucleotides match TRBD1. V was clipped by 0 bases and J by 8 bases; unmatched bases: 14. The germline gives CDR1 MRHNA, CDR2 SNTAGT. The CDR3 is 17 amino acids. CDR3 in DNA: TGTGCCAGCAGTGACTCGTTTCAGGGGACAGGATCCATCGGCTACACCTTC. Residues: CASSDSFQGTGSIGYTF.

This chain connects TRBV3-1 (or the pseudogene TRBV3-2) to TRBJ2-1; 7 nucleotides agree with TRBD1. From germline, CDR1 is LGHDT and CDR2 YNNKEL (reference sequence). The CDR3 covers 17 residues. After removal of 0 bases from V and 3 bases from J, the junction contained 8 bases not matched to a gene. CDR3 residues: CASSQDNDRAYYNEQFF. The CDR3 nucleotides are TGTGCCAGCAGCCAAGATAACGACAGGGCCTACTACAATGAGCAGTTCTTC.

J is TRBJ2-2 and V is TRBV4-2, with TRBD2 matching 7 bases. V was clipped by 2 bases and J by 3 bases; unmatched bases: 6. The CDR3 extends over 16 amino acids. Germline CDR1 and CDR2: LGHNA and YNFKEQ. In DNA form, the CDR3 reads TGTGCCAGCAGCCAAAAGGGGAGCGGGGACACCGGGGAGCTGTTTTTT. It codes for CASSQKGSGDTGELFF.

The chain recombines TRBV7-2 with TRBJ2-2; 12 nucleotides line up with TRBD1. V shed 6 bases and J 4 bases; nucleotides not matched to a gene: 12. This CDR3 has 18 residues. Germline values: CDR1 SGHTA, CDR2 FQGNSA. The CDR3 sequence is CASSHTPGQGASTGELFF. The CDR3 nucleotides read TGTGCCAGCAGTCATACTCCGGGACAGGGGGCGTCCACCGGGGAGCTGTTTTTT.

J is TRBJ1-4 and V is TRBV5-1; D not resolved. V was pared by 4 bases and J by 5 bases, with 12 bases between. The CDR3 sequence is 14 residues long. Germline lookup yields CDR1 SGHRS and CDR2 YFSETQ. The CDR3 is CASSTTPENEKLFF. The DNA of the CDR3 is TGCGCCAGCAGCACTACCCCGGAAAATGAAAAACTGTTTTTT.

This clone was counted a single time. The rearrangement links TRBV5-4 to TRBJ1-4, with 8 bases lining up with TRBD1. V dropped 0 bases and J dropped 8; count of bases not matched to a gene: 6. Germline values: CDR1 SGHNT, CDR2 YYREEE (reference sequence). This CDR3 has 15 residues. The CDR3 DNA is TGTGCCAGCAGCTTGGCCGGGCAGGGGGCGGAAAAACTGTTTTTT. Amino acid sequence: CASSLAGQGAEKLFF.

The table lists this clone with a count of one. The J gene is TRBJ2-1, the V gene TRBV6-5; TRBD2 agrees at 7 bases. The junction had 15 bases not matched to a gene; V was cut back by 8 bases and J by 8 bases. The CDR3 has 15 amino acids. Germline V lookup: CDR1 MNHEY, CDR2 SVGAGI. The CDR3 loop reads CASGREGWEEHEQFF. The CDR3 region has the DNA TGTGCCAGCGGAAGGGAGGGATGGGAGGAGCATGAGCAGTTCTTC.

The V and J genes are TRBV19 and TRBJ1-6, with no clear D. Germline V gene sequence: CDR1 LNHDA, CDR2 SQIVND (reference sequence). CDR3 length: 12 amino acids. Deletions cut 9 bases from V and 8 bases from J, with 11 bases between. The CDR3 DNA follows: TGTGCCAGCAGGCTTCGCGATTCACCCCTCCACTTT. This translates into CASRLRDSPLHF. Supplemented by reference TRBV19 and TRBJ1-6, the full variable domain reads DGGITQSPKYLFRKEGQNVTLSCEQNLNHDAMYWYRQDPGQGLRLIYYSQIVNDFQKGDIAEGYSVSREKKESFPLTVTSAQKNPTAFYLCASRLRDSPLHFGNGTRLTVT.

This chain connects TRBV2 to TRBJ2-7; D remains ambiguous. V lost 6 bases to trimming and J lost 0 bases, with 9 bases between them. This CDR3 is built from 13 residues. Germline assignment: CDR1 SNHLY and CDR2 FYNNEI. CDR3: CASSPLASYEQYF. CDR3 bases: TGTGCCAGCAGCCCCCTGGCCTCCTACGAGCAGTACTTC.

This clone was seen more than once but under ten times. The chain joins TRBV14 to TRBJ2-7, with a tentative D call TRBD1 (6 bases). The V gene lost 6 bases and the J gene lost 5 bases, with 14 bases spanning the gap. Looked up from germline, CDR1 is SGHDN and CDR2 is FVKESK. This CDR3 is 13 amino acids long. This chain's CDR3 is CASRRTGQNEQYF. The CDR3, as DNA: TGTGCCAGCAGGCGAACAGGACAGAACGAGCAGTACTTC.

The chain links TRBV11-3 to TRBJ2-2; D may be TRBD1 (6 bases). CDR3 length: 13 amino acids. With 8 bases removed from V and 5 bases from J, the gap between germline ends came to 12 bases. In germline, CDR1 is SGHNT, CDR2 YENEEA. In DNA form, the CDR3 reads TGTGCCAGCGGGGGCTCCAGAACCGGGGAGCTGTTTTTT. Its protein product is CASGGSRTGELFF.